The sequence of this TCR beta chain was determined in a study of tumor-infiltrating lymphocytes in oesophageal squamous cell carcinoma. This CDR3 is built from 15 residues. Germline V gives CDR1 MNHEY, CDR2 SVGAGI. V lost 6 bases and J lost 2; bases outside the gene matches: 10. TCRdb re-derived calls from the PCR reads in MiXCR, one entry per CDR3 protein. There are over 8,500 distinct CDR3 sequences in the sample; 52% occur only once, and around 20% lies in the top ten. This clonotype was sampled from a female donor with esophageal squamous cell carcinoma. The sequenced sample was esophageal tumor tissue. The chain carries TRBV6-5 and TRBJ2-7; 7 bases line up with TRBD2. The CDR3 nucleotides read TGTGCCAGCAGCCAAAGCGGGACGCCTGCCTACGAGCAGTACTTC. This gives the protein CASSQSGTPAYEQYF.